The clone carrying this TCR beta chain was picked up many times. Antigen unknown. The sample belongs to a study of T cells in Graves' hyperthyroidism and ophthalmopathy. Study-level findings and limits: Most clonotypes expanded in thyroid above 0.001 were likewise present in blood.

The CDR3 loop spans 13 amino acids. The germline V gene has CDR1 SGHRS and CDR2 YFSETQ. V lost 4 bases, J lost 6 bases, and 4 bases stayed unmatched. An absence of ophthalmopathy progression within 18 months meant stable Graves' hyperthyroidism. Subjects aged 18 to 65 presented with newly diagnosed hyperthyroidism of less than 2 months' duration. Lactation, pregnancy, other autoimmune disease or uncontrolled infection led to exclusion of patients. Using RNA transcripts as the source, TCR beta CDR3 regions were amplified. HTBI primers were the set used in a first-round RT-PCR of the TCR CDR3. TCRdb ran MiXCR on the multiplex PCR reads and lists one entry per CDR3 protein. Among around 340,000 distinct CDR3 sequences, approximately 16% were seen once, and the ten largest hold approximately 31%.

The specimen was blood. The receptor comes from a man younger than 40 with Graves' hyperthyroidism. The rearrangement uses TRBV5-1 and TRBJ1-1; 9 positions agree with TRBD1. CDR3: CASSAGTGSEAFF. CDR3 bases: TGCGCCAGCAGCGCCGGGACAGGGTCTGAAGCTTTCTTT.